Sequencing of this T cell receptor beta chain was carried out in a study of early T cells in non-severe SARS-CoV-2 infection (dated by TCRdb to about 2021). About the investigation overall: Bulk RNA from unsorted whole blood was used for TCR sequencing, so alpha and beta chains could not be paired.

Library creation used 5' RACE. Sequencing used a NextSeq 500. To correct for sequencing error and PCR bias, the TCR library protocol tagged individual cDNA molecules with unique molecular identifiers. Both TCR alpha and beta chains were sequenced, and tight co-correlation was observed between alpha and beta sequence abundances in each sample. The study's processing was this. Decombinator V4 was used to annotate the V gene, J gene and CDR3 of the TCR sequences. TCRs were defined as expanded if a significant change between any two time points was detected under a Poisson model with p below 0.0001. Abundances of TCRs were expressed as counts per million after normalisation to the total number of TCRs sequenced in each sample. A search of VDJdb, accessed on 1 November 2021, was run for TCRs annotated to CMV, EBV and SARS-CoV-2, with TCRs annotated for multiple antigens excluded. TCRdb reprocessing: public reads trimmed at Q25 with fastp, clones called with MiXCR, in-frame beta chains kept. All rows with the same CDR3 protein become a single entry with the most common DNA and genes. TCRdb's processing, not the authors' own work, is the source of the V and J calls. For this sample the table gives 35,000 to 45,000 distinct CDR3 sequences, of which about 8% were detected only once. Together, the top ten hold about an eighth of the sample.

This clonotype has at least ten counts. What this receptor recognizes is not known. There are no base qualities to consult, and no much larger clone falls within one base. What the authors observed across the whole study: VDJdb matching was skewed toward anti-spike CD8 responses and likely underestimated virus-specific expansions, missing private and CD4 specificities.

Set within a cohort of healthcare workers in London, UK, this nested case-control study involved weekly PCR testing of nasopharyngeal swabs along with blood sampling. Between 23 and 31 March 2020, the week of the UK lockdown, healthcare workers were enrolled and then followed up weekly for as long as 16 weeks. This receptor was obtained from an adult who was a healthcare worker with PCR-confirmed SARS-CoV-2 infection or an uninfected control (not recorded which). Sequencing used whole blood, obtained at baseline.

The sequenced DNA: TGTGCCAGCAGCGTAGAGGCCCAGAACACTGAAGCTTTCTTT. Its coded protein is CASSVEAQNTEAFF. The V and J genes are TRBV9 and TRBJ1-1; the D gene assignment is ambiguous. Relative to germline, V is 0 bases shorter and J is 1 base shorter, with 7 bases between their ends. From cysteine to phenylalanine, the CDR3 is 14 amino acids long. The retained sequence is limited to the CDR3, 42 bases, with the frame set at the first base. CDR1 SGDLS and CDR2 YYNGEE were looked up in the germline V gene.